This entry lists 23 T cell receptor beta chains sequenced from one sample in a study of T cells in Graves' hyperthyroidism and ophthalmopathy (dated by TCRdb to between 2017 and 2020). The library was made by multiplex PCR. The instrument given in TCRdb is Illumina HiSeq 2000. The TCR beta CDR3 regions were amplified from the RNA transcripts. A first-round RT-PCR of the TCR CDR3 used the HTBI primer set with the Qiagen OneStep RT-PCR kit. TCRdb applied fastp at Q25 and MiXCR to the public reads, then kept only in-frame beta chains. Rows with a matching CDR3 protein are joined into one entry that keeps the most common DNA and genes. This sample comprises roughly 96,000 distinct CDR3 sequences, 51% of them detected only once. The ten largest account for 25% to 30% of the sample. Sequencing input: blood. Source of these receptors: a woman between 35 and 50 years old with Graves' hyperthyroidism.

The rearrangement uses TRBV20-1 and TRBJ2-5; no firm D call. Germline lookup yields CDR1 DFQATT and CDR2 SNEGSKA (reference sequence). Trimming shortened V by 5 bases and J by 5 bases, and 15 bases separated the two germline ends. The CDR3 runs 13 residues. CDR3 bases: TGCAGTGCTCTCACACGGGTTCAGGAGACCCAGTACTTC. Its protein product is CSALTRVQETQYF.

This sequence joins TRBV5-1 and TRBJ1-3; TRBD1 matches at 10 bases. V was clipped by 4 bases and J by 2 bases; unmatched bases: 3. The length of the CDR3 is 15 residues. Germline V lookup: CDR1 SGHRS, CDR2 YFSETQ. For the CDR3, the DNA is TGCGCCAGCAGCCCCGGACAGGGGGCTGGAAACACCATATATTTT. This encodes CASSPGQGAGNTIYF. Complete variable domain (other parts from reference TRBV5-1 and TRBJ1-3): KAGVTQTPRYLIKTRGQQVTLSCSPISGHRSVSWYQQTPGQGLQFLFEYFSETQRNKGNFPGRFSGRQFSNSRSEMNVSTLELGDSALYLCASSPGQGAGNTIYFGEGSWLTVV.

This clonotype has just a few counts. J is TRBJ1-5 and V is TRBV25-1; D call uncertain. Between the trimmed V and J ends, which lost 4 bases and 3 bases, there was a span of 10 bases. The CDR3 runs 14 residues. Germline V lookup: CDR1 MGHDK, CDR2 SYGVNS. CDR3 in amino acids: CASSANGPNQPQHF. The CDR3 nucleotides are TGTGCCAGCAGTGCTAATGGACCCAATCAGCCCCAGCATTTT.

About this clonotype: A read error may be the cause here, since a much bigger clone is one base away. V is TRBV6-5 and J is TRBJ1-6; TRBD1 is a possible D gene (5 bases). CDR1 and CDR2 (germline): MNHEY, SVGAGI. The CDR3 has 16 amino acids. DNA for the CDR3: TGTGCCGGCAGTTCTTTCGGGACGCAGAATAATTCACCCCTCCACTTT. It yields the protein CAGSSFGTQNNSPLHF.

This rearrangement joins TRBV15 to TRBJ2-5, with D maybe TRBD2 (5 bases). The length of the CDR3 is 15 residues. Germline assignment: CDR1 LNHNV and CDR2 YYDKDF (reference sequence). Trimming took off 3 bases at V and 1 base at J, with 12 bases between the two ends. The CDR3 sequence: CATSSLQRVQETQYF. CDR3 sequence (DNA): TGTGCCACCAGCAGCTTGCAGAGGGTCCAAGAGACCCAGTACTTC.

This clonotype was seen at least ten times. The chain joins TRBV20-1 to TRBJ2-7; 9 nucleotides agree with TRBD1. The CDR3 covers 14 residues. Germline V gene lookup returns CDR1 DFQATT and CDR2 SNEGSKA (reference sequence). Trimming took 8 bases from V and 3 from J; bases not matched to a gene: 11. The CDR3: CSPRRTGVIYEQYF. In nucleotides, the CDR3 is TGCAGTCCCCGAAGGACAGGGGTTATCTACGAGCAGTACTTC.

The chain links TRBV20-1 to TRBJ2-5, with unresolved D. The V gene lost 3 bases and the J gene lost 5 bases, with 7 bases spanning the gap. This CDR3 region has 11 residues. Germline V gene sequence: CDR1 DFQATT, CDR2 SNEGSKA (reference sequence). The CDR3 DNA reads TGCAGTGCTAGCCGGACCGAGACCCAGTACTTC. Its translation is CSASRTETQYF.

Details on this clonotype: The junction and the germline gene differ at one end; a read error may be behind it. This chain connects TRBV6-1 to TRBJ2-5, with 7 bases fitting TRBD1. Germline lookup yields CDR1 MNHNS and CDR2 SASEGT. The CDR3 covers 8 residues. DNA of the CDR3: TGTGCCAGCAGAGGACAGGACTTC. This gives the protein CASRGQDF.

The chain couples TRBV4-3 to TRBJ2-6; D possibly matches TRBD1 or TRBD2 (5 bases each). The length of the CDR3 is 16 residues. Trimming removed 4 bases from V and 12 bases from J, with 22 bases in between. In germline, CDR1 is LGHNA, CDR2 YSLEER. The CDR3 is CASSPSPPGPPSVLTF. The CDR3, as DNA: TGCGCCAGCAGCCCCTCGCCTCCGGGGCCGCCCAGCGTCCTGACTTTC.

CDR3 residues: CASSSGQGTEAFF. In DNA form, the CDR3 reads TGTGCCAGCAGCTCTGGACAGGGCACTGAAGCTTTCTTT. The V call is TRBV7-9, the J call TRBJ1-1, with 8 positions matching TRBD1. V lost 4 bases and J lost 4; bases outside the gene matches: 2. The CDR3 spans 13 residues. CDR1 is SEHNR and CDR2 is FQNEAQ in the germline V gene (reference sequence).

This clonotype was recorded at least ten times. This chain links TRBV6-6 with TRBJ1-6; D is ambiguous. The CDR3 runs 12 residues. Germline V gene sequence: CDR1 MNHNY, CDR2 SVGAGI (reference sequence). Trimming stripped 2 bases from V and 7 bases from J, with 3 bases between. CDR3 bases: TGTGCCAGCAGTTACCGGAATTCACCCCTCCACTTT. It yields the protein CASSYRNSPLHF.

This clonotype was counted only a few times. The CDR3 bases are TGTGCCAGCAGCCCCGACGGGCACGGGGAGCAGTACTTC. Its protein is CASSPDGHGEQYF. The chain uses TRBV7-9 and TRBJ2-7; no definite D call. CDR1 SEHNR and CDR2 FQNEAQ come from the germline V gene (reference sequence). The CDR3 is 13 residues long. V lost 5 bases, J lost 7 bases, and 15 bases lay in between.

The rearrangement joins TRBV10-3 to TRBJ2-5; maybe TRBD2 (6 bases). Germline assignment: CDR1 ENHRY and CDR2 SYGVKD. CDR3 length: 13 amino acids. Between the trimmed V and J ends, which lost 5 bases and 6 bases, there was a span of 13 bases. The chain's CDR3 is CAISPGGEQTQYF. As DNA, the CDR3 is TGTGCCATCAGTCCTGGCGGGGAGCAGACCCAGTACTTC.

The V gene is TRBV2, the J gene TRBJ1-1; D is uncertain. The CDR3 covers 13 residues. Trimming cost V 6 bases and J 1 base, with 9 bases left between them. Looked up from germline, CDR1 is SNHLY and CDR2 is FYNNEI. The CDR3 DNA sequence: TGTGCCAGCAGGGAACAATCGAACACTGAAGCTTTCTTT. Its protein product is CASREQSNTEAFF.

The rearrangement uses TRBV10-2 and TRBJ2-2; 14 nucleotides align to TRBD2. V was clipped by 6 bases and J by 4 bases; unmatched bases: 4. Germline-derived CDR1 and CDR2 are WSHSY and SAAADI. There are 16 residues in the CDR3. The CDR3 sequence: CASSGTSGSSTGELFF. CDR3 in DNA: TGCGCCAGCAGCGGGACTAGCGGGAGTAGCACCGGGGAGCTGTTTTTT.

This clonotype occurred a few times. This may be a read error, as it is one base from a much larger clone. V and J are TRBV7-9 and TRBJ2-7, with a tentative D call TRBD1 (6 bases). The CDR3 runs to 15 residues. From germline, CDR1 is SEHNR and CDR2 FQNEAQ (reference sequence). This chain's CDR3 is CAGSLEGVSTYEQYF. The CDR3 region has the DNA TGTGCCGGCAGCCTCGAGGGGGTGTCGACCTACGAGCAGTACTTC.

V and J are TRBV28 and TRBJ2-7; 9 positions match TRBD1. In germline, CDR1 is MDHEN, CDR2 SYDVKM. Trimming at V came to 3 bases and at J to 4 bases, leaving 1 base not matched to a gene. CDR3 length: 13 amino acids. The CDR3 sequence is CASSLDRGYEQYF. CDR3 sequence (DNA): TGTGCCAGCAGTTTGGACAGGGGATACGAGCAGTACTTC.

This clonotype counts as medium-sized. DNA for the CDR3: TGCAGTGCTAGTGGACAGGGGGGATCTGGCTACACCTTC. It codes for CSASGQGGSGYTF. The chain has TRBV20-1 and TRBJ1-2; 10 positions agree with TRBD1. Germline values: CDR1 DFQATT, CDR2 SNEGSKA (reference sequence). This CDR3 is 13 amino acids long. V lost 3 bases, J lost 7 bases, and 5 bases stayed unmatched.

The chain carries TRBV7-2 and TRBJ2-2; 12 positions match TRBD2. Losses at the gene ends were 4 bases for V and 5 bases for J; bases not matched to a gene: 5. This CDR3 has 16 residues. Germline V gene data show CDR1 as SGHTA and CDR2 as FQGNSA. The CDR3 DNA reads TGTGCCAGCAGCTCCGGGACTAGCGGGTGGACCGGGGAGCTGTTTTTT. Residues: CASSSGTSGWTGELFF.

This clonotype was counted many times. This CDR3 reads CASSVDDSGNTIYF. The CDR3 DNA is TGTGCCAGCAGCGTAGATGACTCTGGAAACACCATATATTTT. The rearrangement joins TRBV9 to TRBJ1-3; unclear D gene. The V gene lost 0 bases and the J gene lost 0 bases, with 4 bases spanning the gap. The CDR3 covers 14 residues. Per germline, CDR1 SGDLS and CDR2 YYNGEE. The variable domain in full, with the rest retrieved from reference TRBV9 and TRBJ1-3, is DSGVTQTPKHLITATGQRVTLRCSPRSGDLSVYWYQQSLDQGLQFLIQYYNGEERAKGNILERFSAQQFPDLHSELNLSSLELGDSALYFCASSVDDSGNTIYFGEGSWLTVV.

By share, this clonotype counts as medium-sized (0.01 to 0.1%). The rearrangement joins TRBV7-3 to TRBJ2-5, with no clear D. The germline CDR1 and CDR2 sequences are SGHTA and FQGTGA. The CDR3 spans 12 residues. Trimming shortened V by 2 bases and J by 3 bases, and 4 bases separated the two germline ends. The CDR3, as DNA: TGTGCCAGCAGCTTAGTCGAAGAGACCCAGTACTTC. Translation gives CASSLVEETQYF. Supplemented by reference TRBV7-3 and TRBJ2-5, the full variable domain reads GAGVSQTPSNKVTEKGKYVELRCDPISGHTALYWYRQSLGQGPEFLIYFQGTGAADDSGLPNDRFFAVRPEGSVSTLKIQRTERGDSAVYLCASSLVEETQYFGPGTRLLVL.

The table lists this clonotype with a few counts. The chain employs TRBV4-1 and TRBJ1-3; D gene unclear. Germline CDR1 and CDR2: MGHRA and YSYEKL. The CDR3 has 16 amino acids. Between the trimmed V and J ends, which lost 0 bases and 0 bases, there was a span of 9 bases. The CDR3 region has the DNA TGCGCCAGCAGCCAAGATCTCGCTAACTCTGGAAACACCATATATTTT. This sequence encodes CASSQDLANSGNTIYF.

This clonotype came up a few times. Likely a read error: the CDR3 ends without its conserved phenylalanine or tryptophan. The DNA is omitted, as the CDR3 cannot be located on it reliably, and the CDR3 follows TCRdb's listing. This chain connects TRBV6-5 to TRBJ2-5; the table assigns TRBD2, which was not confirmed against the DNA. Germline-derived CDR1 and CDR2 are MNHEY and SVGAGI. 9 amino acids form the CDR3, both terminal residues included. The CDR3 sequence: CASSDPGTS.